Below, 26 T cell receptor beta chains from the same sample are listed, as sequenced in a study of blood T cell repertoires in COVID-19. Using immunoSEQ multiplex PCR, the repertoire was profiled, and TCRdb retains in-frame clones only, with some absent. This table has around 310,000 clones, 90% appearing once. Sequences were obtained from peripheral blood. These receptors all come from a woman aged 40 to 50 with COVID-19, enrolled during active disease.

The J gene is TRBJ1-1, the V gene TRBV11-2; TRBD1 aligns across 8 bases. The V gene's germline CDR1 is SGHAT and CDR2 FQNNGV. After removal of 1 base from V and 4 bases from J, the junction contained 2 bases not matched to a gene. This CDR3 spans 14 amino acids. The DNA for the CDR3 is TGTGCCAGCAGCTTAGTAGGGACAGGCACTGAAGCTTTCTTT. It codes for CASSLVGTGTEAFF.

The chain joins TRBV11-3 to TRBJ2-2, with D maybe TRBD1 (5 bases). V was trimmed by 5 bases and J by 6 bases, leaving 16 bases between them. The CDR3 contains 15 residues. CDR1 is SGHNT, CDR2 YENEEA, per germline. The CDR3 region is CASSVGAGFAGELFF. The CDR3 nucleotides are TGTGCCAGCAGCGTAGGGGCAGGGTTCGCCGGGGAGCTGTTTTTT.

J is TRBJ2-1 and V is TRBV11-3, with 9 bases identical to TRBD2. Germline loops: CDR1 SGHNT, CDR2 YENEEA. The CDR3 extends over 13 amino acids. The J segment lost 12 bases and the V segment lost 1 base, leaving 4 bases of the junction unmatched. The CDR3 DNA reads as TGTGCCAGCAGCTTAGTTAGCGGGAGTCGGCAGTTCTTC. Encoded protein: CASSLVSGSRQFF.

This clone is a singleton in its sample. J is TRBJ2-1 and V is TRBV2; possible D gene TRBD1, 6 bases. The germline V gene encodes CDR1 SNHLY and CDR2 FYNNEI. The CDR3 contains 12 residues. Trimming stripped 6 bases from V and 11 bases from J, with 14 bases between. For the CDR3, the DNA is TGTGCCAGCAGCCCGGGACAACTAAAGCAGTTCTTC. Encoded protein: CASSPGQLKQFF. Looking up the rest from reference TRBV2 and TRBJ2-1 gives the full variable domain: EPEVTQTPSHQVTQMGQEVILRCVPISNHLYFYWYRQILGQKVEFLVSFYNNEISEKSEIFDDQFSVERPDGSNFTLKIRSTKLEDSAMYFCASSPGQLKQFFGPGTRLTVL.

The V gene is TRBV5-4, the J gene TRBJ1-1; 7 nucleotides agree with TRBD1. V shed 4 bases, J shed 1 base, and the junction held 7 bases outside the gene matches. The CDR3 is 15 residues long. Germline CDR1 and CDR2: SGHNT and YYREEE (reference sequence). The CDR3 DNA follows: TGTGCCAGCAGCCCGATACAGGGGACGAACACTGAAGCTTTCTTT. Protein sequence: CASSPIQGTNTEAFF.

The J gene is TRBJ1-5, the V gene TRBV7-2; D call uncertain. V lost 2 bases, J lost 6 bases, and 8 bases lay in between. The CDR3 has 13 residues. The germline V gene encodes CDR1 SGHTA and CDR2 FQGNSA. For the CDR3, the DNA is TGTGCCAGCAGCTTAATGGGGAGTCAGCCCCAGCATTTT. This gives the protein CASSLMGSQPQHF. Combining the CDR3 with reference TRBV7-2 and TRBJ1-5 gives the whole variable domain GAGVSQSPSNKVTEKGKDVELRCDPISGHTALYWYRQSLGQGLEFLIYFQGNSAPDKSGLPSDRFSAERTGGSVSTLTIQRTQQEDSAVYLCASSLMGSQPQHFGDGTRLSIL.

The chain recombines TRBV6-2 or TRBV6-3 with TRBJ1-5, with a possible D match to TRBD1 (5 bases). This CDR3 is built from 14 residues. Germline V CDR1 and CDR2: MNHEY, SVGEGT. Trimming removed 1 base from V and 4 bases from J, with 8 bases in between. The CDR3 protein is CASSYWGGNQPQHF. The DNA of the CDR3 is TGTGCCAGCAGTTACTGGGGGGGTAATCAGCCCCAGCATTTT.

This rearrangement joins TRBV15 to TRBJ1-2; possible D gene TRBD1, 6 bases. The ends were cut back, 0 bases at V and 2 bases at J, with 10 bases in the middle. The CDR3 covers 15 residues. CDR1 is LNHNV and CDR2 is YYDKDF in the germline V gene (reference sequence). CDR3 sequence reads: CATSREQGGNYGYTF. CDR3 bases: TGTGCCACCAGCAGAGAACAGGGCGGGAACTATGGCTACACCTTC.

The V call is TRBV27, the J call TRBJ2-7, with a weak D call TRBD2 (5 bases). Between the trimmed V and J ends, which lost 8 bases and 1 base, there was a span of 18 bases. This CDR3 spans 15 amino acids. Germline values: CDR1 MNHEY, CDR2 SMNVEV (reference sequence). CDR3 in amino acids: CASSSHGIPSYEQYF. The DNA for the CDR3 is TGTGCCAGCTCGAGCCACGGGATTCCTTCCTACGAGCAGTACTTC.

The chain uses TRBV5-6 and TRBJ2-1; TRBD2 matches 11 bases. V shed 2 bases, J shed 7 bases, and the junction held 5 bases outside the gene matches. This CDR3 spans 15 amino acids. Germline V CDR1 and CDR2: SGHDT, YYEEEE. In DNA, the CDR3 is TGTGCCAGCAGCTTAATAGCGGGGGGGAGAAATGAGCAGTTCTTC. This gives the protein CASSLIAGGRNEQFF. Full variable domain (rest looked up from reference TRBV5-6 and TRBJ2-1): DAGVTQSPTHLIKTRGQQVTLRCSPKSGHDTVSWYQQALGQGPQFIFQYYEEEERQRGNFPDRFSGHQFPNYSSELNVNALLLGDSALYLCASSLIAGGRNEQFFGPGTRLTVL.

V and J are TRBV2 and TRBJ2-1; no reliable D call. Germline values: CDR1 SNHLY, CDR2 FYNNEI. The CDR3 has 14 amino acids. V was pared by 2 bases and J by 0 bases, with 5 bases between. The CDR3 DNA reads TGTGCCAGCAGTGAATCGGTCTCCTACAATGAGCAGTTCTTC. Protein product: CASSESVSYNEQFF.

V gene TRBV28 combines with J gene TRBJ1-2; D perhaps matches TRBD1 (6 bases). The CDR3 loop spans 16 amino acids. The V end was cut by 9 bases, the J end by 4 bases, with 24 bases between. In germline, CDR1 is MDHEN, CDR2 SYDVKM. The CDR3 DNA reads TGTGCCAGTTCACCAACACAGGGATTAGGAGGCTATGGCTACACCTTC. This sequence encodes CASSPTQGLGGYGYTF.

J is TRBJ1-2 and V is TRBV6-5, with TRBD1 as a possible D gene (6 bases). The CDR3 has 12 residues. Between the trimmed V and J ends, which lost 10 bases and 8 bases, there was a span of 17 bases. Germline CDR1 reads MNHEY; CDR2 reads SVGAGI. CDR3 loop: CATGGAAKGYTF. The DNA for the CDR3 is TGTGCCACTGGGGGGGCTGCGAAGGGCTACACCTTC.

This clone has a single count. The chain carries TRBV28 and TRBJ2-2; tentative D call: TRBD2 (6 bases). The CDR3 consists of 21 residues. Trimming removed 0 bases at V and 1 base at J, with 24 bases between. Looked up from germline, CDR1 is MDHEN and CDR2 is SYDVKM. CDR3 nucleotides: TGTGCCAGCAGTTTATGGTATGGCCTCTCCTGGGACTCTCGGAACACCGGGGAGCTGTTTTTT. Translated: CASSLWYGLSWDSRNTGELFF.

The chain has TRBV28 and TRBJ2-2; D is uncertain. The CDR3 totals 16 residues. The V gene lost 6 bases and the J gene lost 1 base, with 15 bases spanning the gap. CDR1 is MDHEN and CDR2 is SYDVKM in the germline V gene. The CDR3: CASSTPTQVNTGELFF. The CDR3 DNA follows: TGTGCCAGCAGCACTCCTACCCAGGTGAACACCGGGGAGCTGTTTTTT.

This sequence joins TRBV9 and TRBJ2-2, with D perhaps matching TRBD1 (5 bases). The CDR3 consists of 15 residues. V was clipped by 4 bases and J by 5 bases, with 15 bases between them. In germline, CDR1 is SGDLS, CDR2 YYNGEE. CDR3 bases: TGTGCCAGCAGCACAACCAGGCAGGGAACCGGGGAGCTGTTTTTT. As protein: CASSTTRQGTGELFF.

The V gene is TRBV28, the J gene TRBJ1-3; TRBD1 might be the D (5 bases). CDR3 size: 16 residues. Trimming pared 5 bases from V and 3 bases from J, leaving 17 bases between. Germline assignment: CDR1 MDHEN and CDR2 SYDVKM. This chain's CDR3 is CASSPQPGGVGNTIYF. CDR3 coding DNA: TGTGCCAGCAGTCCCCAGCCTGGGGGGGTTGGAAACACCATATATTTT.

The chain combines TRBV20-1 with TRBJ2-3; 8 nucleotides agree with TRBD2. Per the germline V gene, CDR1 is DFQATT and CDR2 is SNEGSKA (reference sequence). The length of the CDR3 is 14 residues. V dropped 3 bases and J dropped 1; count of bases not matched to a gene: 3. CDR3 sequence (DNA): TGCAGTGCTAGTATGACTAGCGGCACAGATACGCAGTATTTT. Its translation is CSASMTSGTDTQYF.

J is TRBJ2-3 and V is TRBV19; 8 bases align to TRBD2. The germline CDR1 and CDR2 sequences are LNHDA and SQIVND (reference sequence). V lost 5 bases and J lost 2; bases outside the gene matches: 12. The CDR3 totals 17 residues. CDR3 amino acids: CASSPRGDSSPTDTQYF. The CDR3 nucleotides read TGTGCCAGTAGTCCGCGGGGGGACTCGTCTCCCACAGATACGCAGTATTTT.

The V call is TRBV19, the J call TRBJ1-1; 7 bases are shared with TRBD1. Trimming removed 6 bases from V and 1 base from J; junction bases left unmatched: 8. This CDR3 is 15 amino acids long. Germline assignment: CDR1 LNHDA and CDR2 SQIVND (reference sequence). CDR3 sequence reads: CASRGTQGTNTEAFF. The CDR3 DNA is TGTGCCAGTAGGGGAACACAGGGGACGAACACTGAAGCTTTCTTT.

The V and J genes are TRBV4-2 and TRBJ2-1; D perhaps matches TRBD2 (5 bases). CDR3 length equals 15 residues. The V end was cut by 3 bases, the J end by 5 bases, with 14 bases between. CDR1 is LGHNA, CDR2 YNFKEQ, per germline. DNA of the CDR3: TGTGCCAGCAGCCAGTTCCCTTCCGGGGACAATGAGCAGTTCTTC. Residues: CASSQFPSGDNEQFF.

The count of this clone is one. The chain couples TRBV2 to TRBJ1-1, with 10 bases that match TRBD1. In germline, CDR1 is SNHLY, CDR2 FYNNEI. There are 16 residues in the CDR3. Trimming cost V 2 bases and J 4 bases; bases outside gene matches: 7. Written as DNA, the CDR3 is TGTGCCAGCAGTGAAACCCCCGGGGACAGGGGCACTGAAGCTTTCTTT. It is translated as CASSETPGDRGTEAFF.

This chain connects TRBV18 to TRBJ1-1; a possible D gene is TRBD1 (5 bases). Trimming took 3 bases from V and 5 from J, leaving 10 bases between them. The CDR3 consists of 13 residues. The germline gives CDR1 KGHSH, CDR2 LQKENI. CDR3 sequence reads: CASSPIDSTEAFF. CDR3 bases: TGTGCCAGCTCACCCATAGACAGTACTGAAGCTTTCTTT.

Here the CDR3 reads CASSREPNTGELFF. The CDR3 DNA sequence: TGTGCCAGCTCCCGCGAGCCGAACACCGGGGAGCTGTTTTTT. The chain joins TRBV18 to TRBJ2-2, with D unclear. This CDR3 comprises 14 residues. Trimming removed 6 bases from V and 0 bases from J, with 8 bases in between. Per germline, CDR1 KGHSH and CDR2 LQKENI.

The genes are TRBV7-9 and TRBJ1-1; 9 nucleotides line up with TRBD1. Germline CDR1 reads SEHNR; CDR2 reads FQNEAQ (reference sequence). V lost 5 bases and J lost 6; bases outside the gene matches: 10. The CDR3 is 15 amino acids. The CDR3 coding sequence is TGTGCCAGCAGCCCCTTTGGGACAGGGATCTCTGAAGCTTTCTTT. Translated, it gives CASSPFGTGISEAFF.

J is TRBJ2-2 and V is TRBV3-1 (or the pseudogene TRBV3-2); 10 positions match TRBD1. The CDR3 is 15 amino acids. The germline gives CDR1 LGHDT, CDR2 YNNKEL (reference sequence). V was pared by 4 bases and J by 4 bases, with 3 bases of the junction left unmatched. CDR3: CASSPGQGVTGELFF. CDR3 DNA: TGTGCCAGCAGCCCTGGACAGGGGGTCACCGGGGAGCTGTTTTTT.